One and the same sample provided the 8 T cell receptor beta chains below, sequenced in a study of cytomegalovirus exposure and HLA in healthy donors. Assay: immunoSEQ multiplex PCR; the TCRdb copy retains only in-frame clones and omits some. The table shows 130,000 to 150,000 clones, with 90% occurring only once. The sequencing input was PBMCs. The receptor source for this set is a woman in her thirties in good health and CMV-seropositive.

The chain uses TRBV18 and TRBJ2-6, with 15 nucleotides matching TRBD2. There are 18 residues in the CDR3. Unmatched junction bases numbered 3, after V lost 2 bases and J lost 4 bases. Germline V gene sequence: CDR1 KGHSH, CDR2 LQKENI. The CDR3 sequence: CASSPGTSGRHGANVLTF. CDR3 bases: TGTGCCAGCTCACCAGGGACTAGCGGGAGGCACGGGGCCAACGTCCTGACTTTC.

The chain recombines TRBV4-2 with TRBJ1-6; D is ambiguous. Trimming left V 1 base short and J 0 bases short, with 7 bases between. The CDR3 sequence is 16 residues long. Germline loops: CDR1 LGHNA, CDR2 YNFKEQ. The CDR3: CASSQVGSSYNSPLHF. The CDR3 nucleotides read TGTGCCAGCAGCCAAGTAGGGAGCTCCTATAATTCACCCCTCCACTTT.

CDR3 residues: CASSLAGTTLYEQYF. The CDR3, as DNA: TGTGCCAGCAGTTTAGCCGGGACAACACTCTACGAGCAGTACTTC. The chain links TRBV28 to TRBJ2-7; D is perhaps TRBD1 (6 bases). V shed 2 bases and J shed 3 bases, with 14 bases lying between them. Germline V CDR1 and CDR2: MDHEN, SYDVKM. This CDR3 is 15 amino acids long.

The chain has TRBV27 and TRBJ2-4; weak D call: TRBD2 (7 bases). Per germline, CDR1 MNHEY and CDR2 SMNVEV (reference sequence). Deletions cut 6 bases from V and 0 bases from J, with 15 bases between. This CDR3 region has 16 residues. The DNA for the CDR3 is TGTGCCAGCAGGCCGAGGGGGGGTTCAGCCAAAAACATTCAGTACTTC. Translating gives CASRPRGGSAKNIQYF.

This chain uses TRBV6-5 with TRBJ2-3; D might be TRBD1 (5 bases). Germline V gene data show CDR1 as MNHEY and CDR2 as SVGAGI. V lost 5 bases and J lost 4, with 16 bases in between. The CDR3 runs 15 residues. The CDR3 region is CASSGQGAPADTQYF. The CDR3 DNA reads as TGTGCCAGCAGTGGCCAGGGCGCCCCAGCAGATACGCAGTATTTT.

This chain connects TRBV2 to TRBJ2-4; 10 bases agree with TRBD2. The CDR3 has 15 amino acids. CDR1 SNHLY and CDR2 FYNNEI come from the germline V gene. Trimming at V came to 6 bases and at J to 0 bases, leaving 2 bases not matched to a gene. CDR3 protein: CASRRTSGAKNIQYF. The CDR3 coding sequence is TGTGCCAGCAGGAGGACTAGCGGAGCCAAAAACATTCAGTACTTC.

CDR3 amino acids: CASSDGVTGNTIYF. CDR3 DNA: TGTGCCAGCAGTGACGGGGTAACTGGAAACACCATATATTTT. The rearrangement links TRBV2 to TRBJ1-3, with no clear D. V lost 3 bases and J 2 bases, leaving 8 bases between the germline ends. Germline loops: CDR1 SNHLY, CDR2 FYNNEI. This CDR3 contains 14 residues.

The chain recombines TRBV4-1 with TRBJ1-5, with D possibly being TRBD1 (5 bases). From germline, CDR1 is MGHRA and CDR2 YSYEKL. The CDR3 has 19 amino acids. V was pared by 0 bases and J by 5 bases, with 23 bases between. The CDR3 here is CASSQERVPREGRDQPQHF. The CDR3 nucleotides are TGCGCCAGCAGCCAAGAAAGGGTTCCCAGGGAAGGAAGAGATCAGCCCCAGCATTTT.